This record looks at one T cell receptor beta chain sequence and its context. Its cognate antigen is unknown. Germline and junction disagree at one end, which may indicate a read error. In every case, the donor was a healthy Caucasian. CDR1 and CDR2 from the germline V gene are MNHNS and SASEGT. The CDR3 has 14 residues. TCRdb re-called the 5' RACE reads through MiXCR, storing one row per CDR3 protein. This table has 1.5 million to 2 million distinct CDR3 sequences, more than 30% appearing once. This entry belongs to a study of identical twins. Overall study results and limits: Whereas memory repertoires showed no such difference, abundant cord blood beta clonotypes carried fewer insertions. The study drew conclusions from cross-sectional statistical analysis, not from following the same donors. Compared with models, monozygotic twins showed more out-of-frame TCR alpha sharing.

This receptor was obtained from a newborn girl in good health. The chain joins TRBV6-1 to TRBJ1-1; D might be TRBD1 (6 bases). The sequenced sample was cord blood. This chain's CDR3 is CASRRDTWNTEASF. For the CDR3, the DNA is TGTGCCAGCAGGCGGGACACCTGGAACACTGAAGCTTCCTTT.